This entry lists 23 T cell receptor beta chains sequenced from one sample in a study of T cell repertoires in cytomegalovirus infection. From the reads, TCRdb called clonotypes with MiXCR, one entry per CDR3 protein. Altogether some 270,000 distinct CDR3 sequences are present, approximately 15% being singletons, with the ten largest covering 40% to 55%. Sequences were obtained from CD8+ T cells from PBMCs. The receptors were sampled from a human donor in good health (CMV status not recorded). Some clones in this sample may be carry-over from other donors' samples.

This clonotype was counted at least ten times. In nucleotides, the CDR3 is TGTGCCAGCAGTTTAGTAGGGACAGGGGGCGAAGATACGCAGTATTTT. Its protein is CASSLVGTGGEDTQYF. V is TRBV12-3 or TRBV12-4 and J is TRBJ2-3, with 12 nucleotides matching TRBD1. V was pared by 1 base and J by 5 bases, with 4 bases of the junction left unmatched. The CDR3 consists of 16 residues.

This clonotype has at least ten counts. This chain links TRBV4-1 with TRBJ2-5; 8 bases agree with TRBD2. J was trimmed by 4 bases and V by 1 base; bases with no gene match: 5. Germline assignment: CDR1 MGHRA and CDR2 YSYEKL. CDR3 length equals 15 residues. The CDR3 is CASSQVGGLAETQYF. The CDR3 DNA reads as TGCGCCAGCAGCCAAGTAGGTGGACTAGCAGAGACCCAGTACTTC.

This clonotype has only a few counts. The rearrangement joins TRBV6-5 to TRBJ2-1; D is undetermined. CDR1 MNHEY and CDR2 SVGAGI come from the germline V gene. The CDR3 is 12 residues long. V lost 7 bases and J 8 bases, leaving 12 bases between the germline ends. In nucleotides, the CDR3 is TGTGCCAGCATGAAACTGGGTTATGAGCAGTTCTTC. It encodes CASMKLGYEQFF.

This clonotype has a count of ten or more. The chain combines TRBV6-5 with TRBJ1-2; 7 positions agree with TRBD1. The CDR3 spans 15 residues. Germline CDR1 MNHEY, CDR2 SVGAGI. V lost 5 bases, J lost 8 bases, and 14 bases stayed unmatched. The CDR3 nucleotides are TGTGCCAGCAGTCAACAGGGGATCCCTGTGTGGGGCTACACCTTC. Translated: CASSQQGIPVWGYTF.

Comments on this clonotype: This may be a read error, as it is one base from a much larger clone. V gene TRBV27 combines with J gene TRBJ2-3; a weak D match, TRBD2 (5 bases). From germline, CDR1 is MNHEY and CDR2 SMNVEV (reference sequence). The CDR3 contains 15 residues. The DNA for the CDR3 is TGTGCCAGCAGTTTATCATTAGGGAGCATAGATACGCAGTATTTT. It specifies CASSLSLGSIDTQYF.

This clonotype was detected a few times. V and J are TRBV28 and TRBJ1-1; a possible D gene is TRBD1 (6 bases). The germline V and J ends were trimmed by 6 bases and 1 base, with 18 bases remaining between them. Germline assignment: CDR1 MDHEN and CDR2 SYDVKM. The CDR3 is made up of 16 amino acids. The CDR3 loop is CASSPILRDKNTEAFF. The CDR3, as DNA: TGTGCCAGCAGCCCAATACTCCGGGACAAGAACACTGAAGCTTTCTTT.

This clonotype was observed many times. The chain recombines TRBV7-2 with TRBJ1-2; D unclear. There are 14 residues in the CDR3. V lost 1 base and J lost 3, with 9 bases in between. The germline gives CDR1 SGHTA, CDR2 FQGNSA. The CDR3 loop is CASSLEGSYYGYTF. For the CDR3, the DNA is TGTGCCAGCAGCTTAGAAGGCAGCTACTATGGCTACACCTTC.

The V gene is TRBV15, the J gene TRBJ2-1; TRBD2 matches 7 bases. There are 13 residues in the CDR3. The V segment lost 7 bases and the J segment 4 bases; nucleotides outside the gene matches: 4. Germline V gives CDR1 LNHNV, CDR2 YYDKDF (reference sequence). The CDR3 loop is CATNGGLYNEQFF. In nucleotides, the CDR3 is TGTGCCACCAACGGGGGACTATACAATGAGCAGTTCTTC.

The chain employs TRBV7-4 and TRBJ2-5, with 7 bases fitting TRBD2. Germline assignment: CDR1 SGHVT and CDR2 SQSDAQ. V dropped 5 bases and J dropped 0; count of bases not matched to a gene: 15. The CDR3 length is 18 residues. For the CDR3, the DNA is TGTGCCAGCAGCCGAACAGACTTAGGGAGGGGTTACCAAGAGACCCAGTACTTC. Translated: CASSRTDLGRGYQETQYF.

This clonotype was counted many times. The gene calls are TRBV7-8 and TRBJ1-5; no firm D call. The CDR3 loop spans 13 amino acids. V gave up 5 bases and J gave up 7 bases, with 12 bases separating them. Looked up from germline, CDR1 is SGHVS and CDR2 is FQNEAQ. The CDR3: CASSPTGRQPQHF. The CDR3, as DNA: TGTGCCAGCAGCCCCACCGGCAGGCAGCCCCAGCATTTT.

The CDR3 reads CASSPDTGGSLGYTF. DNA for the CDR3: TGCGCCAGCAGCCCTGATACCGGGGGCTCTTTGGGCTACACCTTC. The V and J genes are TRBV4-3 and TRBJ1-2; possibly TRBD1 for D (6 bases). Trimming took 4 bases from V and 8 from J, leaving 20 bases between them. CDR1 LGHNA and CDR2 YSLEER come from the germline V gene. This CDR3 region has 15 residues.

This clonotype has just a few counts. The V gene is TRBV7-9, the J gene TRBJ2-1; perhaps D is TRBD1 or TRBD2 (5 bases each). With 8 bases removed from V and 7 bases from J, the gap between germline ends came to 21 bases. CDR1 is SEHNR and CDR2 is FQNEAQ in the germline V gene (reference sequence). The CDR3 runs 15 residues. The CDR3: CASSNYKGPGNEQFF. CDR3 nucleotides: TGTGCCAGCTCGAATTATAAGGGGCCGGGGAATGAGCAGTTCTTC.

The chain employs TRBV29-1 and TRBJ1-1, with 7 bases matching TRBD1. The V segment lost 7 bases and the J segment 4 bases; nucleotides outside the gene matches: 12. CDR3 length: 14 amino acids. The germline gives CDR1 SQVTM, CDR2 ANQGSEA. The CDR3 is CSAKIRGSGTEAFF. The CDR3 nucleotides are TGCAGCGCAAAAATCAGGGGGTCGGGCACTGAAGCTTTCTTT.

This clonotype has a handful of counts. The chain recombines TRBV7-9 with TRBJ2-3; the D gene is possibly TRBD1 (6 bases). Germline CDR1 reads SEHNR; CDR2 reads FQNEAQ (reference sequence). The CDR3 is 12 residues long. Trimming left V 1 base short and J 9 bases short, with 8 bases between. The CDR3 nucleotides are TGTGCCAGCAGCTTAGGTACAGGGACGCAGTATTTT. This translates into CASSLGTGTQYF.

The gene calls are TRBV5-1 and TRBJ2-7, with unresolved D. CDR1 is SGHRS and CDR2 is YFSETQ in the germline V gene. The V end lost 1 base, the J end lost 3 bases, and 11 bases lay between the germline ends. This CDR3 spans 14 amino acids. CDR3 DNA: TGCGCCAGCAGCTTGACAGACGGGTACTACGAGCAGTACTTC. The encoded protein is CASSLTDGYYEQYF.

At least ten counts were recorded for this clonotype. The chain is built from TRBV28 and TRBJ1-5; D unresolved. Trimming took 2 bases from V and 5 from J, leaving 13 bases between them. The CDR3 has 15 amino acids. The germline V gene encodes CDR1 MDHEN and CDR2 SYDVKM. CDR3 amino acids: CASSLAPAGHQPQHF. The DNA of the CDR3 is TGTGCCAGCAGTTTAGCGCCAGCTGGGCATCAGCCCCAGCATTTT.

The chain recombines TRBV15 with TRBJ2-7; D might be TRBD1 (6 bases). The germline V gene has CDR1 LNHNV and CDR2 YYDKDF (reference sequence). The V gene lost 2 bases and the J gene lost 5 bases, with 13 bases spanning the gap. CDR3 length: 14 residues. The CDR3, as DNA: TGTGCCACCAGCAGACCATACGAGGGGGACGAGCAGTACTTC. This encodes CATSRPYEGDEQYF.

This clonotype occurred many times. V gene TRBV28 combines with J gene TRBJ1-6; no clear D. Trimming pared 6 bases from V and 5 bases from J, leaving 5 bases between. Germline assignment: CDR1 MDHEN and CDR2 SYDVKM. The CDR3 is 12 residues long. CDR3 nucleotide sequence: TGTGCCAGCAGCCCCCATAATTCACCCCTCCACTTT. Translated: CASSPHNSPLHF.

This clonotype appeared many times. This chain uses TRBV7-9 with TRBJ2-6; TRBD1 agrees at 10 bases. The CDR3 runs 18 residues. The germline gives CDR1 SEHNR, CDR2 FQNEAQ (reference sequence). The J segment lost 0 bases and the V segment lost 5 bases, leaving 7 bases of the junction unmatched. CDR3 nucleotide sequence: TGTGCCAGCAGCCCCCGACAGGGGGCCTCCTCTGGGGCCAACGTCCTGACTTTC. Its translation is CASSPRQGASSGANVLTF.

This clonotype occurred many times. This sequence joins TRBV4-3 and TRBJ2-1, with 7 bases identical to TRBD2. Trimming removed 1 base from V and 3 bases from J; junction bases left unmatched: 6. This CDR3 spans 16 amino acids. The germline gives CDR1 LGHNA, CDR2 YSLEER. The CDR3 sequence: CASSQVARGSYNEQFF. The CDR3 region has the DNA TGCGCCAGCAGCCAAGTGGCGCGGGGGAGCTACAATGAGCAGTTCTTC.

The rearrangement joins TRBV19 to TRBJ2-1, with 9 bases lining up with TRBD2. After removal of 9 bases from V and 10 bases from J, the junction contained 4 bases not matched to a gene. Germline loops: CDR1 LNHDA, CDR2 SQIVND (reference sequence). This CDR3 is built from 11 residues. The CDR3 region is CASLAGREQFF. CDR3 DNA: TGTGCCAGCCTAGCGGGACGCGAGCAGTTCTTC. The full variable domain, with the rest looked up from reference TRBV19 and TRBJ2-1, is DGGITQSPKYLFRKEGQNVTLSCEQNLNHDAMYWYRQDPGQGLRLIYYSQIVNDFQKGDIAEGYSVSREKKESFPLTVTSAQKNPTAFYLCASLAGREQFFGPGTRLTVL.

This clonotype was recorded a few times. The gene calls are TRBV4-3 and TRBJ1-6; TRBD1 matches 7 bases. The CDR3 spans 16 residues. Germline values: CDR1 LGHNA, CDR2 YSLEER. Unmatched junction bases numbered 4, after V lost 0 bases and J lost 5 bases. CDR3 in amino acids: CASSQDSGGNNSPLHF. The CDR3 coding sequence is TGCGCCAGCAGCCAAGACTCAGGGGGTAATAATTCACCCCTCCACTTT.

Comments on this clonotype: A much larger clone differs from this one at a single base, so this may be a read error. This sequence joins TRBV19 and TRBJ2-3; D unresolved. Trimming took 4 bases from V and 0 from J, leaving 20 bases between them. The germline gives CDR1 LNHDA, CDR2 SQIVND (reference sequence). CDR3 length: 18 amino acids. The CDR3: CASSNARQLGISTDTQYF. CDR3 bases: TGTGCCAGTAGTAACGCCCGCCAACTGGGGATAAGCACAGATACGCAGTATTTT.